This T cell receptor (beta chain) came from a study of T cell responses to AZD1222 COVID-19 vaccine. General study results and limits: Scientists sampled the repertoires only once the peak T cell response had passed. Just five to seven people given AZD1222 tested seropositive at baseline. Nearly half of spike-specific TCRs reportedly target variant regions that are unmutated in the B.1.351 and B.1.1.7 variants.

Whether given at about 4 or about 12 weeks, second doses were pooled. Measured with immunoSEQ multiplex PCR; TCRdb has only the in-frame clones, and not every one. Among under 95,000 clones listed, roughly 88% were seen once. Concerning this clone itself: No antigen is known for it.

The CDR3 consists of 13 residues. V dropped 3 bases and J dropped 3 bases, with 6 bases sitting between them. This specimen consisted of peripheral blood, obtained 28 days after the second AZD1222 dose. The chain joins TRBV12-3 or TRBV12-4 to TRBJ1-5, with D hard to call. The TCR originated in an adult who received the AZD1222 COVID-19 vaccine. The CDR3 DNA is TGTGCCAGCAGTTTGCGGCTCAATCAGCCCCAGCATTTT. This codes for CASSLRLNQPQHF.